The rows below give T cell receptor beta chains drawn from one sample of a study of cytomegalovirus exposure and HLA in healthy donors. Sequenced by immunoSEQ multiplex PCR; TCRdb stores in-frame clones only, minus some. The sample lists over 95,000 clones; over 65% were seen once. The sample comprised PBMCs. Every receptor here comes from a female donor in good health and CMV-seronegative. Both conserved end residues are part of each CDR3. A D gene is named only where the DNA matches it firmly. A clone size is listed for some rows: how often the clone was seen (once, few, many), or a class if it is expanded.

d_gene | j_gene | abundance | v_gene | CDR3nt | CDR3aa
TRBD1 | TRBJ1-1 | . | TRBV5-8 | TGTGCCAGCAGCTCCCGGGGGACAGCAGCTGAAGCTTTCTTT | CASSSRGTAAEAFF
. | TRBJ2-1 | . | TRBV9 | TGTGCCAGTGGAAGCGGATGGTACAATGAGCAGTTCTTC | CASGSGWYNEQFF
TRBD1 | TRBJ1-4 | . | TRBV19 | TGTGCCAGTAGTGTCCGAACAGGGGGGGTTCCGGAAAAACTGTTTTTT | CASSVRTGGVPEKLFF
. | TRBJ2-3 | . | TRBV4-2 | TGTGCCAGCAGCCAAGCTCAGAGCACAGATACGCAGTATTTT | CASSQAQSTDTQYF
TRBD1 | TRBJ1-1 | few | TRBV5-1 | TGCGCCAGCAGCAAAGGACAGGTAAACACTGAAGCTTTCTTT | CASSKGQVNTEAFF
. | TRBJ1-1 | . | TRBV4-2 | TGTGCCAGCAGCCAAGATGAGTATGCAGGCGCGCGGGGTCCCTCGTTGAACACTGAAGCTTTCTTT | CASSQDEYAGARGPSLNTEAFF
. | TRBJ1-6 | once | TRBV6-5 | TGTGCCAGCAGTTACTCGAAGGGGTATTCACCCCTCCACTTT | CASSYSKGYSPLHF
TRBD2 | TRBJ2-3 | . | TRBV9 | TGTGCCAGCAGCGTAGACGGGGGGATCACAGATACGCAGTATTTT | CASSVDGGITDTQYF
. | TRBJ1-4 | . | TRBV30 | TGTGCCTGGAAACACCTTAATGAAAAACTGTTTTTT | CAWKHLNEKLFF
. | TRBJ2-3 | . | TRBV6-5 | TGTGCCAGCAGAACAGGGGATACGCAGTATTTT | CASRTGDTQYF
. | TRBJ1-6 | few | TRBV7-2 | TGTGCCAGCAGCTTATCGAACGGGCAGGGTTCACCCCTCCACTTT | CASSLSNGQGSPLHF
TRBD2 | TRBJ2-7 | few | TRBV10-1 | TGCGCCAGCAGTGAGTTGGCTAGCGGGTCCGGCGAGCAGTACTTC | CASSELASGSGEQYF
. | TRBJ1-3 | . | TRBV6-1 | TGTGCCAGCAGTGAAGCGCATGGGGGCAGCTCTGGAAACACCATATATTTT | CASSEAHGGSSGNTIYF
. | TRBJ2-4 | . | TRBV7-2 | TGTGCCAGCAGCTTAGGAGGGCCAATGAACATTCAGTACTTC | CASSLGGPMNIQYF
. | TRBJ2-3 | once | TRBV30 | TGTGCCTGGAGTGTACTCCCCCGAACAGATACGCAGTATTTT | CAWSVLPRTDTQYF
. | TRBJ1-2 | . | TRBV6-6 | TGTGCCAGCAGTTTCGGGGGGGGAGATGGCTACACCTTC | CASSFGGGDGYTF
. | TRBJ1-2 | . | TRBV13 | TGTGCCAGCAGCTTAGGGCTCGCAGGAGGGAGTGGCTACACCTTC | CASSLGLAGGSGYTF
TRBD2 | TRBJ2-5 | . | TRBV11-3 | TGTGCCAGCAGCTTAGGAGCTGTAGCGGGGGGGCAAGAGACCCAGTACTTC | CASSLGAVAGGQETQYF
. | TRBJ2-7 | once | TRBV29-1 | TGCAGCGTTGTTAAGGGGTCGGACGAGCAGTACTTC | CSVVKGSDEQYF
TRBD1 | TRBJ1-4 | . | TRBV5-6 | TGTGCCAGCAGCCGGGACAGGACCGTGGGGAAACTGTTTTTT | CASSRDRTVGKLFF
TRBD1 | TRBJ1-2 | . | TRBV7-2 | TGTGCCAGCAGCCAACCGCCGGGACAGGGGGCGAGAGGCTACACCTTC | CASSQPPGQGARGYTF
. | TRBJ1-2 | . | TRBV25-1 | TGTGCCAGCAGTGAACTGGGGCCAGAGTCTAACTATGGCTACACCTTC | CASSELGPESNYGYTF
TRBD1 | TRBJ1-2 | . | TRBV7-6 | TGTGCCAGCAGCCCGCTGACGACAGGGGGTAACTATGGCTACACCTTC | CASSPLTTGGNYGYTF
. | TRBJ2-3 | . | TRBV30 | TGTGCCTGTTCTCGGGACTTAAGAGATACGCAGTATTTT | CACSRDLRDTQYF
. | TRBJ2-1 | . | TRBV27 | TGTGCCAGCAGTTTAGGGGGGGGCAGGAGGGGTGAGCAGTTCTTC | CASSLGGGRRGEQFF
. | TRBJ2-6 | many | TRBV6-1 | TGTGCCAGCAGTGAACAGGGGTCTGGGGCCAACGTCCTGACTTTC | CASSEQGSGANVLTF
. | TRBJ2-3 | . | TRBV6-4 | TGTGCCAGCAGACGACTAGTTTCGGATACGCAGTATTTT | CASRRLVSDTQYF
. | TRBJ2-1 | . | TRBV10-3 | TGTGCCATCAGGTCAACACGGGACTCCTACAATGAGCAGTTCTTC | CAIRSTRDSYNEQFF
. | TRBJ1-1 | . | TRBV2 | TGTGCCAGCAGGGGGTTCGGAGGGAGATTCGCTGAAGCTTTCTTT | CASRGFGGRFAEAFF
. | TRBJ1-1 | . | TRBV5-5 | TGTGCCAGCAGCCCTTTAGAAACAGGGATGAACACTGAAGCTTTCTTT | CASSPLETGMNTEAFF
TRBD2 | TRBJ2-1 | . | TRBV27 | TGTGCCAGCAGTTCCCCTAGCGGCGATGAGCAGTTCTTC | CASSSPSGDEQFF
TRBD1 | TRBJ2-1 | . | TRBV29-1 | TGCAGCGGAAGACAGGGGGCTGGAGGTGAGCAGTTCTTC | CSGRQGAGGEQFF
. | TRBJ1-1 | . | TRBV6-5 | TGTGCCAGCAGGGCGCAGGGGCCACACACTGAAGCTTTCTTT | CASRAQGPHTEAFF
TRBD1 | TRBJ1-1 | . | TRBV9 | TGTGCCAGCAGCCTCCGGGGACAGATCAACCTGAACACTGAAGCTTTCTTT | CASSLRGQINLNTEAFF
. | TRBJ1-1 | . | TRBV7-8 | TGTGCCAGCAGCAAACTGGAGGGAGGCACTGAAGCTTTCTTT | CASSKLEGGTEAFF
. | TRBJ2-1 | . | TRBV29-1 | TGCAGCGTTGGACCATGGGCCCAAGACAGGGAGCAGTTCTTC | CSVGPWAQDREQFF
. | TRBJ2-3 | . | TRBV5-4 | TGTGCCAGCAGCTTGGGGGCTGAAGGGGCGATGGCTGCGCAGTATTTT | CASSLGAEGAMAAQYF
. | TRBJ2-3 | . | TRBV7-9 | TGTGCCAGCAGCTTAGGAACTCCAACGGGGGATACGCAGTATTTT | CASSLGTPTGDTQYF
TRBD2 | TRBJ2-4 | . | TRBV7-9 | TGTGCCAGCAGCTTAGGGGGACTAGCGGGGGGGAAAAACATTCAGTACTTC | CASSLGGLAGGKNIQYF
. | TRBJ1-5 | few | TRBV7-9 | TGTGCCAGCAGCCAAGACAAGACCAGCCAGCCCCAGCATTTT | CASSQDKTSQPQHF
. | TRBJ2-3 | . | TRBV4-1 | TGCGCCAGCAGCCAGCTTCCCGGGAGCACAGATACGCAGTATTTT | CASSQLPGSTDTQYF
. | TRBJ2-5 | . | TRBV2 | TGTGCCAGCAGTGAAGGGAGGGGCGGGGAGACCCAGTACTTC | CASSEGRGGETQYF
. | TRBJ1-2 | . | TRBV5-8 | TGTGCCAGCAGCTTTGCGCGGAGTGGCTACACCTTC | CASSFARSGYTF
. | TRBJ2-1 | . | TRBV4-3 | TGCGCCAGCAGCCAAGATCCGGGCAGGGAGGGGGGATTCTACAATGAGCAGTTCTTC | CASSQDPGREGGFYNEQFF
. | TRBJ2-3 | . | TRBV27 | TGTGCCAGCAGTTTGTCTAGGCCCACAGATACGCAGTATTTT | CASSLSRPTDTQYF
TRBD1 | TRBJ1-5 | . | TRBV7-9 | TGTGCCAGCAGCGGCGGGACAGAGTCAAATCAGCCCCAGCATTTT | CASSGGTESNQPQHF
TRBD2 | TRBJ2-3 | . | TRBV5-1 | TGCGCCAGCAGCTCCATAGCGGGGGGAGGAATAAACACAGATACGCAGTATTTT | CASSSIAGGGINTDTQYF
. | TRBJ2-2 | . | TRBV4-3 | TGCGCCAGCAGCCAAGTTGCTAGCGTCACCGGGGAGCTGTTTTTT | CASSQVASVTGELFF
. | TRBJ2-7 | . | TRBV10-3 | TGTGCCATCAGTGACTCTCCAATCAGGGACAACTCCTACGAGCAGTACTTC | CAISDSPIRDNSYEQYF
. | TRBJ2-4 | . | TRBV5-6 | TGTGCCAGCAGCTTCCTAGAAGGAGTAGCCAAAAACATTCAGTACTTC | CASSFLEGVAKNIQYF
TRBD1 | TRBJ2-5 | . | TRBV6-4 | TGTGCCAGCAGCAGGGGGCCCCAAGAGACCCAGTACTTC | CASSRGPQETQYF
TRBD1 | TRBJ1-2 | . | TRBV30 | TGTGCCTGGAGTGTACGAGGGGGCAGCTACACCTTC | CAWSVRGGSYTF
TRBD2 | TRBJ2-2 | . | TRBV5-1 | TGCGCCAGCAGCTCAACCGGGACTAGCGAGCCGAACACCGGGGAGCTGTTTTTT | CASSSTGTSEPNTGELFF
. | TRBJ2-7 | . | TRBV21-1 | TGTGCCAGCAGCAAAGGGGACAGAAACGAGCAGTACTTC | CASSKGDRNEQYF
TRBD1 | TRBJ1-2 | . | TRBV5-4 | TGTGCCAGCAGCTTGATGGGACAGCCAACATATGGCTACACCTTC | CASSLMGQPTYGYTF